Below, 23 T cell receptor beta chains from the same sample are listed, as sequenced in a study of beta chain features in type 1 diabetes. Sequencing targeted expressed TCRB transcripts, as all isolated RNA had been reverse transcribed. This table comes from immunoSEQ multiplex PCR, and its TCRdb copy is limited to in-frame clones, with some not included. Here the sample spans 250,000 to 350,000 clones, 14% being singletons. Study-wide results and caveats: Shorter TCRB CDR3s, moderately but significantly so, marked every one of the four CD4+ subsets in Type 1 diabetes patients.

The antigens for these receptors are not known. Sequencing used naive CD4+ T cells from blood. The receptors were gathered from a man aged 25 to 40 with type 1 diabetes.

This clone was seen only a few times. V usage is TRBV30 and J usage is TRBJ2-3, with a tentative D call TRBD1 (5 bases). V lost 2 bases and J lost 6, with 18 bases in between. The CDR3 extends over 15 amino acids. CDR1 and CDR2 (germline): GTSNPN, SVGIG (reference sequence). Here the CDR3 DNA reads TGTGCCTGGAGTTCAGGACCAGGGCCCCTTGATACGCAGTATTTT. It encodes CAWSSGPGPLDTQYF.

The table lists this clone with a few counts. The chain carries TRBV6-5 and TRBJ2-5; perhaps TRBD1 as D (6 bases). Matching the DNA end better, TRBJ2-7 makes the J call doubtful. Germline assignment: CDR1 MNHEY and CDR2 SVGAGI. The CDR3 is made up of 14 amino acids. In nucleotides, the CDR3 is TGTGCCAGCAGTTACAACGACAGGACCTACGAGCAGTACTTC. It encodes CASSYNDRTYEQYF.

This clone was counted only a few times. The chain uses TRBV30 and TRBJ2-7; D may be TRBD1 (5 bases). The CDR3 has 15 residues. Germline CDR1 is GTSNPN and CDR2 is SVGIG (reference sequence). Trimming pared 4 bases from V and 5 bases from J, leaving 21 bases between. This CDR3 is CAWTMGSGKYHEQYF. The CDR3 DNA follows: TGTGCCTGGACCATGGGATCAGGGAAGTACCACGAGCAGTACTTC.

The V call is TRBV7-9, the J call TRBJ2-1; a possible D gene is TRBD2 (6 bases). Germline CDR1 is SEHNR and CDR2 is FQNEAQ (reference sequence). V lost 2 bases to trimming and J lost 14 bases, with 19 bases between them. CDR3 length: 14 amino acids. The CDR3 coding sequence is TGTGCCAGCAGCTTAAGGGACTCCTTCACCACGGAGTTCTTC. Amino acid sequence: CASSLRDSFTTEFF.

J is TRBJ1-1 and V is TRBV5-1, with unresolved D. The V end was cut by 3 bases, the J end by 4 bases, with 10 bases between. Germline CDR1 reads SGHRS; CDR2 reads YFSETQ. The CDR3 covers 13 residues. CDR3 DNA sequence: TGCGCCAGCAGCTATGGTCCTACCACTGAAGCTTTCTTT. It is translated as CASSYGPTTEAFF.

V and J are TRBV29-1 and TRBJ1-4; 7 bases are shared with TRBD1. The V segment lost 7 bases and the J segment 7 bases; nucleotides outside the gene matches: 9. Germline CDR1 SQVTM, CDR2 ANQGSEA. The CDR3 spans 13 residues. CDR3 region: CSALEGAGEKLFF. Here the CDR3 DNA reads TGCAGCGCCCTCGAGGGGGCGGGTGAAAAACTGTTTTTT.

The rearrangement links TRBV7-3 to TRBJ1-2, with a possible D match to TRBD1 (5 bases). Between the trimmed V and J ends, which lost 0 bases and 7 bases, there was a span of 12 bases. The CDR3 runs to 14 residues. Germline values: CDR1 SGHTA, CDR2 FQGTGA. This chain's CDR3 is CASSLTVGAGGYTF. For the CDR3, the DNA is TGTGCCAGCAGCTTAACGGTTGGGGCAGGTGGCTACACCTTC.

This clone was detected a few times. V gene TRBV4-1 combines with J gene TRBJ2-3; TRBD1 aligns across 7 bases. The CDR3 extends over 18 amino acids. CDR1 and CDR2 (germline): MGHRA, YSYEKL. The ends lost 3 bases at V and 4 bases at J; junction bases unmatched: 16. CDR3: CASSQGSIRGPVADTQYF. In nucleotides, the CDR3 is TGCGCCAGCAGCCAGGGCTCCATAAGGGGGCCCGTGGCAGATACGCAGTATTTT.

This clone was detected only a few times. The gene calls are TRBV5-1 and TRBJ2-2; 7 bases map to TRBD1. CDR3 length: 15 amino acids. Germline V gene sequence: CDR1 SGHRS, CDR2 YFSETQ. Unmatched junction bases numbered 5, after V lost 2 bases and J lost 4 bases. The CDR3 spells CASSLQTGSTGELFF. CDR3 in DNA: TGCGCCAGCAGCTTACAGACAGGGAGCACCGGGGAGCTGTTTTTT.

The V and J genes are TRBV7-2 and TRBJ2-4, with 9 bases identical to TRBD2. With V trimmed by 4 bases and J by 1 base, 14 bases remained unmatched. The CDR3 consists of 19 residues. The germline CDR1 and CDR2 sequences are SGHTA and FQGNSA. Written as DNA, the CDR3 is TGTGCCAGCAGCTCGGCCGGGACTAGCTATTTATTGGCCAAAAACATTCAGTACTTC. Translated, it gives CASSSAGTSYLLAKNIQYF.

The CDR3 DNA reads TGTGCCAGCAGTTTACTGAGTTCCTACGAGCAGTACTTC. It codes for CASSLLSSYEQYF. The chain has TRBV27 and TRBJ2-7; D ambiguous. With 2 bases removed from V and 1 base from J, the gap between germline ends came to 6 bases. The CDR3 totals 13 residues. Germline loops: CDR1 MNHEY, CDR2 SMNVEV (reference sequence).

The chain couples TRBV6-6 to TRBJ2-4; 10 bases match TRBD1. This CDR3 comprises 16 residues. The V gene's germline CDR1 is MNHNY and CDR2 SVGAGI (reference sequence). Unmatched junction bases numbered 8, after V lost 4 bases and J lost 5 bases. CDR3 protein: CASSWVTGGAENIQYF. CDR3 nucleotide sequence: TGTGCCAGCAGTTGGGTGACAGGGGGCGCCGAAAACATTCAGTACTTC.

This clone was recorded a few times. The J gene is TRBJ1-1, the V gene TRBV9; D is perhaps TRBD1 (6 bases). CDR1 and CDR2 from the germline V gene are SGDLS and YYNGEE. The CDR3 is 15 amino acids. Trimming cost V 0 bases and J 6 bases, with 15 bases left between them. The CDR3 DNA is TGTGCCAGCAGCGTAGAGGGCACAGGGCTGTCTGAAGCTTTCTTT. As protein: CASSVEGTGLSEAFF.

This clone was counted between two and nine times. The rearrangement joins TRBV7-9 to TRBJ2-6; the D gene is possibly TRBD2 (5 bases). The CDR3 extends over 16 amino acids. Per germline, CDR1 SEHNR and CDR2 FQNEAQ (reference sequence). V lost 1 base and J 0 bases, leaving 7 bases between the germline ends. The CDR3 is CASSLGGSSGANVLTF. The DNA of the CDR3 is TGTGCCAGCAGCTTAGGCGGGTCCTCTGGGGCCAACGTCCTGACTTTC. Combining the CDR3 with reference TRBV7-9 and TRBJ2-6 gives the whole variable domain DTGVSQNPRHKITKRGQNVTFRCDPISEHNRLYWYRQTLGQGPEFLTYFQNEAQLEKSRLLSDRFSAERPKGSFSTLEIQRTEQGDSAMYLCASSLGGSSGANVLTFGAGSRLTVL.

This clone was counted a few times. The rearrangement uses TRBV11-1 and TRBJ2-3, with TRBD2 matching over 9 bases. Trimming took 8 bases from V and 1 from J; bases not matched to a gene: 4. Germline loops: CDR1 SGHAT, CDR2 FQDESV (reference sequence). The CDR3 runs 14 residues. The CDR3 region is CASGLASGTDTQYF. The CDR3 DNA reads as TGTGCCAGCGGACTAGCGTCGGGCACAGATACGCAGTATTTT.

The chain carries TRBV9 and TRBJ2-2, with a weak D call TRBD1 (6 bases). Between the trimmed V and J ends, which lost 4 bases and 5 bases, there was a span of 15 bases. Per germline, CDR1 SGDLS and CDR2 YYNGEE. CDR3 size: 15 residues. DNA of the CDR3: TGTGCCAGCAGCTCGCGCCCAGGGGTAACCGGGGAGCTGTTTTTT. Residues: CASSSRPGVTGELFF.

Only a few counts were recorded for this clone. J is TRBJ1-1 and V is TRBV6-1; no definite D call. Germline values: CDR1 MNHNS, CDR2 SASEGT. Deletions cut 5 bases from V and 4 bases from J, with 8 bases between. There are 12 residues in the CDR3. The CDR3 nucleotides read TGTGCCAGCAGTTATTATAGCACTGAAGCTTTCTTT. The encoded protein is CASSYYSTEAFF.

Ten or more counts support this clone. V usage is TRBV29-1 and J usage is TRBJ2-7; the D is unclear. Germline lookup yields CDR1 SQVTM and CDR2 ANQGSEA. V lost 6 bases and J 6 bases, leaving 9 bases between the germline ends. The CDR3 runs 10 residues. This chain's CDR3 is CSVDTGEQYF. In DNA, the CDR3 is TGCAGCGTCGATACTGGCGAGCAGTACTTC.

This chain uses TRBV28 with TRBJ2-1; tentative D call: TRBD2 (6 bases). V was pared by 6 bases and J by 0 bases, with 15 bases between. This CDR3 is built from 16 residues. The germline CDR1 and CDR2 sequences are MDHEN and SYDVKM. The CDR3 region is CASRPHAGSSYNEQFF. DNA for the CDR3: TGTGCCAGCAGACCCCACGCGGGGAGCTCCTACAATGAGCAGTTCTTC.

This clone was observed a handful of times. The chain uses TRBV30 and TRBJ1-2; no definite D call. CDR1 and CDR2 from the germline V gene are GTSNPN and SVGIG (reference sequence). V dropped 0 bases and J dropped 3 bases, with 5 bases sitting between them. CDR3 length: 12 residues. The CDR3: CAWSVQHYGYTF. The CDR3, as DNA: TGTGCCTGGAGTGTACAGCACTATGGCTACACCTTC.

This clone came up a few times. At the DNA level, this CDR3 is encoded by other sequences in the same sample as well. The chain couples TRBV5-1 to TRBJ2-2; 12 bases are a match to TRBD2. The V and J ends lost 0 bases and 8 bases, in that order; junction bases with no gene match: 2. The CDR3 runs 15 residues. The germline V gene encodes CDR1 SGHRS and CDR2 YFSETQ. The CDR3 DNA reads TGCGCCAGCAGCTTGGGACTAGCGGGAGCTGGGGAGCTGTTTTTT. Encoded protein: CASSLGLAGAGELFF. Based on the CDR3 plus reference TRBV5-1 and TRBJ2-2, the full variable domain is KAGVTQTPRYLIKTRGQQVTLSCSPISGHRSVSWYQQTPGQGLQFLFEYFSETQRNKGNFPGRFSGRQFSNSRSEMNVSTLELGDSALYLCASSLGLAGAGELFFGEGSRLTVL.

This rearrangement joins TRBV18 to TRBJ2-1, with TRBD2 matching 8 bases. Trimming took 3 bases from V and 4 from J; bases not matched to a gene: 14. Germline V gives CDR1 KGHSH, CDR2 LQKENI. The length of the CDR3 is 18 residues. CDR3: CASSPSLVGSGEYNEQFF. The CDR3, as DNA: TGTGCCAGCTCACCCTCTCTCGTCGGTAGCGGGGAATACAATGAGCAGTTCTTC.

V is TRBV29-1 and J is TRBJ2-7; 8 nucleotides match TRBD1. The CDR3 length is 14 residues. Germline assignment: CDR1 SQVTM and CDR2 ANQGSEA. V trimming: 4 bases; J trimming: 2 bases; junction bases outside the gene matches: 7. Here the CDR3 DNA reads TGCAGCGTTGCGCCGGGACAGGCGGCCTACGAGCAGTACTTC. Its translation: CSVAPGQAAYEQYF.